These 13 T cell receptor beta chains share one sample of origin, sequenced in a study of CXCR3-negative and CXCR3-positive naive CD8 T cells. The authors made the TRB cDNA libraries by 5' RACE using UMI labels. TCRdb re-called the 5' RACE reads and shows each CDR3 protein once, DNA omitted. This listing includes approximately 52,000 distinct CDR3 sequences. Material: memory CD8+ T cells from blood. The receptors were gathered from a human donor in good health. Some clones in this sample may be carry-over from other donors' samples.

The chain has TRBV6-2 or TRBV6-3 and TRBJ2-6. The CDR3 has 18 residues. The germline V gene encodes CDR1 MNHEY and CDR2 SVGEGT. The CDR3 reads CASSDRDAMVAGANVLTF.

The CDR3 region is CASSQVWEGGLTEAFF. V is TRBV4-3 and J is TRBJ1-1. The germline gives CDR1 LGHNA, CDR2 YSLEER. CDR3 length equals 16 residues.

The genes are TRBV28 and TRBJ2-7. The CDR3 sequence is 14 residues long. Germline V lookup: CDR1 MDHEN, CDR2 SYDVKM. The CDR3 spells CASSLKVESHEQYF. Complete variable domain (other parts from reference TRBV28 and TRBJ2-7): DVKVTQSSRYLVKRTGEKVFLECVQDMDHENMFWYRQDPGLGLRLIYFSYDVKMKEKGDIPEGYSVSREKKERFSLILESASTNQTSMYLCASSLKVESHEQYFGPGTRLTVT.

The gene calls are TRBV14 and TRBJ1-1. The CDR3 is 16 amino acids. Germline-derived CDR1 and CDR2 are SGHDN and FVKESK. The CDR3 loop reads CASSPFGGVMNTEAFF.

The chain has TRBV14 and TRBJ2-7. This CDR3 comprises 12 residues. The germline gives CDR1 SGHDN, CDR2 FVKESK. CDR3 amino acids: CASSQIVYEQYF.

This chain uses TRBV2 with TRBJ1-1; with no DNA, the TCRdb D assignment of TRBD1 cannot be verified. The CDR3 length is 12 residues. Germline-derived CDR1 and CDR2 are SNHLY and FYNNEI. The chain's CDR3 is CASSGQGLEAFF.

This chain links TRBV28 with TRBJ1-4; without DNA, the TCRdb call of TRBD1 cannot be checked. Germline values: CDR1 MDHEN, CDR2 SYDVKM. The CDR3 spans 15 residues. This chain's CDR3 is CASSLFRDSNEKLFF.

The chain carries TRBV10-3 and TRBJ2-1; the TCRdb call, TRBD1, lacks DNA for checking. Germline V gene sequence: CDR1 ENHRY, CDR2 SYGVKD. The CDR3 covers 16 residues. This chain's CDR3 is CAISEPQGMTYNEQSF.

The chain is built from TRBV7-3 and TRBJ2-3; absent DNA, TCRdb's TRBD2 call cannot be checked. Germline V gene sequence: CDR1 SGHTA, CDR2 FQGTGA. The CDR3 loop spans 15 amino acids. CDR3 amino acids: CASSSSGGLTDTQYF. Complete variable domain (other parts from reference TRBV7-3 and TRBJ2-3): GAGVSQTPSNKVTEKGKYVELRCDPISGHTALYWYRQSLGQGPEFLIYFQGTGAADDSGLPNDRFFAVRPEGSVSTLKIQRTERGDSAVYLCASSSSGGLTDTQYFGPGTRLTVL.

This chain links TRBV25-1 with TRBJ1-2. The CDR3 has 12 residues. Germline CDR1 and CDR2: MGHDK and SYGVNS. CDR3 protein: CASSVSYYGYTF.

The V and J genes are TRBV29-1 and TRBJ2-1; the TCRdb call, TRBD1, lacks DNA for checking. CDR3 length: 15 residues. Germline loops: CDR1 SQVTM, CDR2 ANQGSEA. Here the CDR3 reads CSVERVGTVYNEQFF.

The gene calls are TRBV6-2 or TRBV6-3 and TRBJ2-7; TCRdb gives TRBD1 as the D gene, but with no DNA this cannot be confirmed. The CDR3 is 14 residues long. CDR1 is MNHEY and CDR2 is SVGEGT in the germline V gene. The CDR3 loop is CASSLAARGVEQYF.

The chain uses TRBV7-6 and TRBJ2-1; the TRBD2 assignment by TCRdb is unverifiable without DNA. CDR1 and CDR2 (germline): SGHVS, FNYEAQ. The CDR3 sequence is 17 residues long. Here the CDR3 reads CASSAHPSAGGYNEQFF.